A selection of T cell receptor beta chains follows, all from one sample in a study of CD8 T cells in ankylosing spondylitis. TCRdb reanalysed the 5' RACE reads using MiXCR and keeps one entry per CDR3 protein. This sample has about 460,000 distinct CDR3 sequences; about 5% occur once, and the top ten carry roughly 3.2%. Sequencing input: blood, either unsorted or a sorted T cell fraction (not recorded which). The receptors shown here come from a male donor with ankylosing spondylitis. CDR3s include the opening cysteine and the closing phenylalanine or tryptophan. D genes are given only for firm matches. Not all rows give a size; the values are once, few, many and, for expanded clones, a class.

d_call | j_call | v_call | clone_size | cdr3_nt | cdr3_aa
TRBD1 | TRBJ2-6 | TRBV6-1 | . | TGTGCCAGCAGTAGGACAGGGGGCGTGATTGGGGCCAACGTCCTGACTTTC | CASSRTGGVIGANVLTF
. | TRBJ1-5 | TRBV6-5 | many | TGTGCCAGCAGTTCTGAGGGATATTCGGGCAATCAGCCCCAGCATTTT | CASSSEGYSGNQPQHF
. | TRBJ1-2 | TRBV2 | . | TGTGCCAGCAGCTTTCCTACCGGGCTCCCTACGGGCTACACCTTC | CASSFPTGLPTGYTF
TRBD2 | TRBJ2-1 | TRBV20-1 | many | TGCAGTGCTAGGACTAGCGGGGACGCCAATGAGCAGTTCTTC | CSARTSGDANEQFF
. | TRBJ2-2 | TRBV11-2 | few | TGTGCCAGCAGCTTATTTTTTAAGTTCGGACAGCGAACGAACACCGGGGAGCTGTTTTTT | CASSLFFKFGQRTNTGELFF
. | TRBJ2-7 | TRBV3-1 | many | TGTGCCAGCAGCCGTCAGTCTTGGGGCCTCGAGCAGTACTTC | CASSRQSWGLEQYF
. | TRBJ2-3 | TRBV29-1 | many | TGCAGCGTTGCCAGCGAGTCTAGCACAGATACGCAGTATTTT | CSVASESSTDTQYF
. | TRBJ2-1 | TRBV7-7 | many | TGTGCTAGCAGCTTAGAAGTGGCCAATGAGCAGTTCTTC | CASSLEVANEQFF
TRBD2 | TRBJ2-3 | TRBV4-3 | many | TGCGCCAGCAGCCAGATAAGCGGGGGCCCAGATACGCAGTATTTT | CASSQISGGPDTQYF
. | TRBJ2-5 | TRBV24-1 | many | TGTGCCACCAGTGAGGGTGGGACGGAGACCCAGTACTTC | CATSEGGTETQYF
. | TRBJ2-7 | TRBV5-6 | many | TGTGCCAGCAGCTTGGAGGGGGTGAAGCAGTACTTC | CASSLEGVKQYF
TRBD2 | TRBJ2-3 | TRBV7-2 | . | TGTGCCAGCAGCTTGAGGACTAGCGGGCTCCCAACAGATACGCAGTATTTT | CASSLRTSGLPTDTQYF
. | TRBJ2-2 | TRBV20-1 | many | TGCAGTGCTAGAGACGTCTTCGCGAACACCGGGGAGCTGTTTTTT | CSARDVFANTGELFF
TRBD1 | TRBJ2-6 | TRBV18 | . | TGTGCCAGCTCACCACCGGGACAGGGACCCTCTGGGGCCAACGTCCTGACTTTC | CASSPPGQGPSGANVLTF
. | TRBJ2-7 | TRBV4-3 | many | TGCGCCAGCAGCCTCCTACCGGGACGGGTCTACGAGCAGTACTTC | CASSLLPGRVYEQYF
TRBD2 | TRBJ2-5 | TRBV2 | . | TGTGCCAGCAGTGACCTGACTAGCGGGTTTGAGACCCAGTACTTC | CASSDLTSGFETQYF
. | TRBJ1-1 | TRBV5-1 | many | TGCGCCAGCAGCTTGGAGGGCATTGCGAGCACTGAAGCTTTCTTT | CASSLEGIASTEAFF
. | TRBJ2-1 | TRBV4-3 | . | TGCGCCAGCAGCCAAGAGGTTCGGACGGTTCGGCAGTTCTTC | CASSQEVRTVRQFF
. | TRBJ2-1 | TRBV19 | . | TGTGCCAGTAGTCGCCCCGGGACCCTGTCAGATGAGCAGTTCTTC | CASSRPGTLSDEQFF
TRBD2 | TRBJ2-1 | TRBV5-1 | few | TGCGCCAGCAGCTTGGATGCCGGGAGGGCCCCAGCCGAGCAGTTCTTC | CASSLDAGRAPAEQFF
TRBD1 | TRBJ1-1 | TRBV7-2 | many | TGTGCCAGCAGCTCCCGGCAAGGGGGCAACACTGAAGCTTTCTTT | CASSSRQGGNTEAFF
. | TRBJ2-1 | TRBV6-5 | many | TGTGCCAGCAGATTACTACGATACTCCTCCTACAATGAGCAGTTCTTC | CASRLLRYSSYNEQFF
. | TRBJ1-2 | TRBV20-1 | many | TGCAGTGCTAGGGGGGGAGTAGGGTATGGCTACACCTTC | CSARGGVGYGYTF
. | TRBJ1-6 | TRBV7-2 | many | TGTGCCAGCAGCTTAGGCCCGAGGGGGGTGCAGTCACCCCTCCACTTT | CASSLGPRGVQSPLHF
TRBD2 | TRBJ2-5 | TRBV5-1 | many | TGCGCCAGCAGCTCCCTGACTAGCGGGAGTCAAGAGACCCAGTACTTC | CASSSLTSGSQETQYF
. | TRBJ2-1 | TRBV27 | many | TGTGCCAGCAGTCAGGCGGGACTCTACAATGAGCAGTTCTTC | CASSQAGLYNEQFF
. | TRBJ2-7 | TRBV15 | many | TGTGCCACCAGCAGAGAAGTTACGGGAGAGCAGTACTTC | CATSREVTGEQYF